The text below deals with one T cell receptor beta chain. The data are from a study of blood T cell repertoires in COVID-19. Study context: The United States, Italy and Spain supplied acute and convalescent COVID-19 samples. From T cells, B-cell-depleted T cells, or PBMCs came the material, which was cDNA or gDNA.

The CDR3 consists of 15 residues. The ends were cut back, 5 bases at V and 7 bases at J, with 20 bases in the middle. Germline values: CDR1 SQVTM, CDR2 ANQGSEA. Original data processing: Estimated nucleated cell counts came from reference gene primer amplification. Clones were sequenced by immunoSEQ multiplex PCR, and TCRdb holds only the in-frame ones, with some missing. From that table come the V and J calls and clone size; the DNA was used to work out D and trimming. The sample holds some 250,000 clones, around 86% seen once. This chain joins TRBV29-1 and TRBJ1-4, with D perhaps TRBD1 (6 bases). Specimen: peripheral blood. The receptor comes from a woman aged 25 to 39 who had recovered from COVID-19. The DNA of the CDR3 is TGCAGCGTTAATCCCTCAGGGGCGCTGAGTGAAAAACTGTTTTTT. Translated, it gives CSVNPSGALSEKLFF.